These T cell receptor beta chains were read from a single sample in a study of blood T cell repertoires in COVID-19. The repertoire was sequenced with immunoSEQ multiplex PCR; TCRdb's copy has only in-frame clones and lacks some. The table lists approximately 280,000 clones, roughly 86% of them singletons. The sequenced sample was PBMCs or T cells enriched from blood (not recorded which). These receptors came from a woman in her sixties or seventies who had recovered from COVID-19. Both conserved end residues are part of each CDR3. Each record gives: D gene, V gene, clone size, J gene, CDR3 DNA, CDR3 protein. A D gene is named only where the DNA matches it firmly. Clone size is stated in some rows and not others, as once, few, many or a class when expanded.

d_gene: -; v_gene: TRBV9; abundance: -; j_gene: TRBJ1-1; CDR3nt: TGTGCCAGTTCGTCGGGAGGGCACGGCACTGAAGCTTTCTTT; CDR3aa: CASSSGGHGTEAFF
d_gene: -; v_gene: TRBV6-5; abundance: few; j_gene: TRBJ2-1; CDR3nt: TGTGCCAGCAGCGGAGTGGGTCAATCCTACAATGAGCAGTTCTTC; CDR3aa: CASSGVGQSYNEQFF
d_gene: TRBD1; v_gene: TRBV24-1; abundance: -; j_gene: TRBJ1-2; CDR3nt: TGTGCCACCAGTGGGGACAGGGCCGGCTACACCTTC; CDR3aa: CATSGDRAGYTF
d_gene: -; v_gene: TRBV10-1; abundance: once; j_gene: TRBJ2-7; CDR3nt: TGCGCCAGCAGTGAGTCGGTGGGGGCTAACTACGAGCAGTACTTC; CDR3aa: CASSESVGANYEQYF
d_gene: -; v_gene: TRBV28; abundance: -; j_gene: TRBJ2-7; CDR3nt: TGTGCCAGCGGGCTAAGCGGCGCCTACGAGCAGTACTTC; CDR3aa: CASGLSGAYEQYF
d_gene: -; v_gene: TRBV5-1; abundance: -; j_gene: TRBJ2-7; CDR3nt: TGCGCCAGCAGCGGTAGTCGACGGGAGAGTACCTACGAGCAGTACTTC; CDR3aa: CASSGSRRESTYEQYF
d_gene: -; v_gene: TRBV9; abundance: -; j_gene: TRBJ2-2; CDR3nt: TGTGCCAGCAGCAACGACAGGATTATCACCGGGGAGCTGTTTTTT; CDR3aa: CASSNDRIITGELFF
d_gene: -; v_gene: TRBV12-3/TRBV12-4; abundance: -; j_gene: TRBJ2-7; CDR3nt: TGTGCCAGCAGTTTCGGACTGTCCTACGAGCAGTACTTC; CDR3aa: CASSFGLSYEQYF
d_gene: -; v_gene: TRBV14; abundance: -; j_gene: TRBJ1-3; CDR3nt: TGTGCCAGCAGCCAACAAGGAAACACCATATATTTT; CDR3aa: CASSQQGNTIYF
d_gene: TRBD1; v_gene: TRBV7-8; abundance: -; j_gene: TRBJ2-7; CDR3nt: TGTGCCAGCAGCTTGGGGACAGGAACCTACGAGCAGTACTTC; CDR3aa: CASSLGTGTYEQYF
d_gene: TRBD2; v_gene: TRBV5-1; abundance: -; j_gene: TRBJ2-3; CDR3nt: TGCGCCAGCAGCTCTAAGGGACTAGCGGGAGGGCCCAGCACAGATACGCAGTATTTT; CDR3aa: CASSSKGLAGGPSTDTQYF
d_gene: -; v_gene: TRBV28; abundance: -; j_gene: TRBJ1-5; CDR3nt: TGTGCCAGCAGTCTGGGAGAGGTTAGCAATCAGCCCCAGCATTTT; CDR3aa: CASSLGEVSNQPQHF
d_gene: -; v_gene: TRBV6-5; abundance: -; j_gene: TRBJ2-5; CDR3nt: TGTGCCAGCAGTTACCCCGGAGGAGAGACCCAGTACTTC; CDR3aa: CASSYPGGETQYF
d_gene: TRBD2; v_gene: TRBV28; abundance: -; j_gene: TRBJ2-1; CDR3nt: TGTGCCAGCAGTCGGACTAGCGGGCCCTGGGATGAGCAGTTCTTC; CDR3aa: CASSRTSGPWDEQFF
d_gene: TRBD2; v_gene: TRBV19; abundance: once; j_gene: TRBJ2-5; CDR3nt: TGTGCCAGTAGTCGAGCGGGGGAAGAGACCCAGTACTTC; CDR3aa: CASSRAGEETQYF
d_gene: TRBD2; v_gene: TRBV5-1; abundance: -; j_gene: TRBJ2-5; CDR3nt: TGCGCCAGCAGCTCCACCCTGACTAGCGGGTTCCAAGAGACCCAGTACTTC; CDR3aa: CASSSTLTSGFQETQYF
d_gene: -; v_gene: TRBV9; abundance: -; j_gene: TRBJ1-6; CDR3nt: TGTGCCAGCGCCGATAACCCGGAGGGTTCACCCCTCCACTTT; CDR3aa: CASADNPEGSPLHF
d_gene: -; v_gene: TRBV19; abundance: -; j_gene: TRBJ1-2; CDR3nt: TGTGCCAGTAGTATTTCCTGGGCGAACTATGGCTACACCTTC; CDR3aa: CASSISWANYGYTF
d_gene: -; v_gene: TRBV2; abundance: once; j_gene: TRBJ1-2; CDR3nt: TGTGCCAGCAGCGCGAATTGGGGGGGAGGAGCGGGCGGCTACACCTTC; CDR3aa: CASSANWGGGAGGYTF
d_gene: -; v_gene: TRBV2; abundance: -; j_gene: TRBJ1-5; CDR3nt: TGTGCCAGCAGTGAAACAGTAGGTCCCCAGCATTTT; CDR3aa: CASSETVGPQHF
d_gene: -; v_gene: TRBV5-1; abundance: few; j_gene: TRBJ1-5; CDR3nt: TGCGCCAGCAGCTTGAACGGGAATCAGCCCCAGCATTTT; CDR3aa: CASSLNGNQPQHF
d_gene: -; v_gene: TRBV15; abundance: -; j_gene: TRBJ2-5; CDR3nt: TGTGCCACCAGCAGAGATCGGTCAGGTCAAGAGACCCAGTACTTC; CDR3aa: CATSRDRSGQETQYF
d_gene: TRBD1; v_gene: TRBV19; abundance: -; j_gene: TRBJ1-5; CDR3nt: TGTGCCAGTAGTATAGGGGACAGGGTGGGTCAGCCCCAGCATTTT; CDR3aa: CASSIGDRVGQPQHF
d_gene: -; v_gene: TRBV24-1; abundance: -; j_gene: TRBJ2-1; CDR3nt: TGTGCCACCATGGCGGGGTACAATGAGCAGTTCTTC; CDR3aa: CATMAGYNEQFF
d_gene: TRBD2; v_gene: TRBV12-5; abundance: -; j_gene: TRBJ2-1; CDR3nt: TGTGCTGACTCTAGCGGGAGCGGGAATGAGCAGTTCTTC; CDR3aa: CADSSGSGNEQFF
d_gene: -; v_gene: TRBV7-3; abundance: -; j_gene: TRBJ1-5; CDR3nt: TGTGCCAGCTCCCCGGGGAACAATCAGCCCCAGCATTTT; CDR3aa: CASSPGNNQPQHF
d_gene: -; v_gene: TRBV5-1; abundance: -; j_gene: TRBJ1-3; CDR3nt: TGCGCCAGCAGCTTGGGGCTTATAGCCTCTGGAAACACCATATATTTT; CDR3aa: CASSLGLIASGNTIYF
d_gene: TRBD1; v_gene: TRBV9; abundance: once; j_gene: TRBJ2-7; CDR3nt: TGTGCCAGCAGCGTAGGCCGCGGGACAGGGGTCGACTACGAGCAGTACTTC; CDR3aa: CASSVGRGTGVDYEQYF